The T cell receptor (beta chain) under discussion was sequenced for a study of Tregs in tolerant kidney transplant recipients. Overall study context: Related graft donors supplied nonmyeloablative bone marrow transplants, and mixed chimerism was transient.

The data were produced by immunoSEQ multiplex PCR, yet TCRdb's version contains in-frame clones alone and is incomplete. The sample includes about 83,000 clones, less than 98% seen only once; the top ten take around 0.6%. Overall study findings and caveats: Changing PCR primers prevented nucleotide comparison between some patients' samples. Biological reproducibility was not directly addressed, but technical replication error appeared minimal.

CDR1 is MNHEY, CDR2 SVGAGI, per germline. The CDR3 has 14 amino acids. After removal of 2 bases from V and 4 bases from J, the junction contained 3 bases not matched to a gene. In the case of this clone: As yet, its antigen is unknown.

Unstimulated Tregs (CD4+CD25+CD127-) and CD4+CD25- non-Tregs were sorted from PBMCs. The sequence was obtained from a human donor who received a combined kidney and bone marrow transplant. The specimen comprised CD4+ T cells from blood, sampled before the transplant. The chain combines TRBV6-5 with TRBJ2-7, with TRBD1 matching 9 bases. The CDR3 sequence is CASSYADRGYEQYF. The CDR3 region has the DNA TGTGCCAGCAGTTACGCGGACAGGGGATACGAGCAGTACTTC.